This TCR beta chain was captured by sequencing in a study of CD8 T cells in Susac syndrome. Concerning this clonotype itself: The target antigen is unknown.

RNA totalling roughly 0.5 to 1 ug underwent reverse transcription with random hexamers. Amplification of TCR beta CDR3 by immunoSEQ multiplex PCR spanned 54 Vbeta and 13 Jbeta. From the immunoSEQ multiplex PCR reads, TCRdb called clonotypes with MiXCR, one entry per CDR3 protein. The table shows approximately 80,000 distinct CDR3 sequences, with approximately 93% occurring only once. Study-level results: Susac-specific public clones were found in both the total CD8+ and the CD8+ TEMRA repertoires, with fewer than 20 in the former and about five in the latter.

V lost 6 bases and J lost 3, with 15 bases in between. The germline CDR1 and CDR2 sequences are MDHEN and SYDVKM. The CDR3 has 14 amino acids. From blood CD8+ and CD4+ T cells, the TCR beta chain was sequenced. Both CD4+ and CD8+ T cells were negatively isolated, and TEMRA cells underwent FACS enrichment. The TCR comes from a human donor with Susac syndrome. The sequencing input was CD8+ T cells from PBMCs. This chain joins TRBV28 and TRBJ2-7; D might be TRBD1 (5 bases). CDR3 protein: CASRTEVGNYEQYF. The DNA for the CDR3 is TGTGCCAGCAGGACAGAGGTGGGGAACTACGAGCAGTACTTC.